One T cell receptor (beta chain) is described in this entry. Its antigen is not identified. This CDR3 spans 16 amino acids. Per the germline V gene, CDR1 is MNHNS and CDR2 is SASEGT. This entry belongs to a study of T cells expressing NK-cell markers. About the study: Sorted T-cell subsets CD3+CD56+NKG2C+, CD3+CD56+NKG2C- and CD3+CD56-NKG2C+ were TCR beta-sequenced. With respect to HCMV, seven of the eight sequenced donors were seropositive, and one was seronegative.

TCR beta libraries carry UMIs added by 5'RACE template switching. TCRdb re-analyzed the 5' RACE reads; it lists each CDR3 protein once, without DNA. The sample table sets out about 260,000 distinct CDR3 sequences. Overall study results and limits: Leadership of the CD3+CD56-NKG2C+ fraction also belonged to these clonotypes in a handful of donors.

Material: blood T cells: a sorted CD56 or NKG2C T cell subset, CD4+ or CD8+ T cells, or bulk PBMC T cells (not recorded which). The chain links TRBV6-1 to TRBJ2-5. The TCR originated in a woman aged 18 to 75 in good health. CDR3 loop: CASTERPLLYQETQYF.